This note documents a single T cell receptor beta chain sequence. This sample was included in a study of blood T cell repertoires in COVID-19. Study context: The United States, Italy and Spain provided the acute and convalescent COVID-19 samples. The analysed material was cDNA or gDNA that came from T cells, B-cell-depleted T cells, or PBMCs.

Authors' analysis steps: How many nucleated cells were present was estimated from reference gene primer amplification. Assay: immunoSEQ multiplex PCR; the TCRdb copy retains only in-frame clones and omits some. V and J calls and clone size are as listed in that table; D and trimming were resolved from the DNA. The table shows over 130,000 clones, with 85% occurring only once. This CDR3 comprises 15 residues. In germline, CDR1 is MDHEN, CDR2 SYDVKM. Deletions cut 7 bases from V and 6 bases from J, with 16 bases between. This receptor was obtained from a man aged 50-59 years with acute or convalescent COVID-19. The sample consisted of peripheral blood. The rearrangement links TRBV28 to TRBJ1-6; no clear D gene. The CDR3 nucleotides read TGTGCCAGCAAGGGAGCCGAAACTGGTAATTCACCCCTCCACTTT. The encoded protein is CASKGAETGNSPLHF.